Listed below are T cell receptor beta chains from one sample, sequenced in a study of blood T cell repertoires in COVID-19. Clones were sequenced by immunoSEQ multiplex PCR, and TCRdb holds only the in-frame ones, with some missing. This repertoire shows 90,000 to 120,000 clones, about four fifths found once; its top ten account for roughly 4.6%. The sequencing input was peripheral blood. The receptor source for this set is a human donor in a cohort sampled during active COVID-19. The CDR3 runs from the conserved cysteine through the conserved F or W. Each record gives: clone size, D gene, J gene, V gene, CDR3 DNA, CDR3 protein. The D gene is left open where the match is weak. A row's size may be missing; if present it is once, few, many or a size class.

abundance: NA
d_gene: TRBD1
j_gene: TRBJ2-3
v_gene: TRBV5-1
CDR3nt: TGCGCCAGCAGCAGGGACAGCACTAGCACAGATACGCAGTATTTT
CDR3aa: CASSRDSTSTDTQYF

abundance: NA
d_gene: NA
j_gene: TRBJ2-1
v_gene: TRBV24-1
CDR3nt: TGTGCCACCAGTGACCCGAAGCGCGCGGATGAGCAGTTCTTC
CDR3aa: CATSDPKRADEQFF

abundance: NA
d_gene: TRBD1
j_gene: TRBJ2-3
v_gene: TRBV5-4
CDR3nt: TGTGCCAGCAGCCCGAGACAGGGGGCGCAAGATACGCAGTATTTT
CDR3aa: CASSPRQGAQDTQYF

abundance: NA
d_gene: NA
j_gene: TRBJ2-5
v_gene: TRBV6-2/TRBV6-3
CDR3nt: TGTGCCAGCAGTTACGTCCCCCAGGGTCCCCAGTACTTC
CDR3aa: CASSYVPQGPQYF

abundance: once
d_gene: NA
j_gene: TRBJ1-3
v_gene: TRBV5-5
CDR3nt: TGTGCCAGCAGCTTGGTCGCGGAGTCTTCTGGAAACACCATATATTTT
CDR3aa: CASSLVAESSGNTIYF

abundance: NA
d_gene: NA
j_gene: TRBJ2-5
v_gene: TRBV6-5
CDR3nt: TGTGCCAGCAGGTCGTCGGGGGTTAGAGGGGAGACCCAGTACTTC
CDR3aa: CASRSSGVRGETQYF

abundance: NA
d_gene: TRBD1
j_gene: TRBJ2-5
v_gene: TRBV7-2
CDR3nt: TGTGCCTCCTACAGGGGTCCCCAAGAGACCCAGTACTTC
CDR3aa: CASYRGPQETQYF

abundance: NA
d_gene: NA
j_gene: TRBJ2-7
v_gene: TRBV3-1/TRBV3-2
CDR3nt: TGTGCCAGCAGCCAAGCAGGAAGAAACGAGCAGTACTTC
CDR3aa: CASSQAGRNEQYF

abundance: NA
d_gene: NA
j_gene: TRBJ1-6
v_gene: TRBV2
CDR3nt: TGTGCCAGCAGGGTCAGTTCACCCCTCCACTTT
CDR3aa: CASRVSSPLHF

abundance: NA
d_gene: NA
j_gene: TRBJ1-4
v_gene: TRBV4-3
CDR3nt: TGCGCCAGCAGCCAAGACGAAGGGGTCGGTGAAAAACTGTTTTTT
CDR3aa: CASSQDEGVGEKLFF

abundance: NA
d_gene: TRBD2
j_gene: TRBJ2-5
v_gene: TRBV6-2/TRBV6-3
CDR3nt: TGTGCCAGCAGTTACCGCCATAGGGGACTAGTGGAGACCCAGTACTTC
CDR3aa: CASSYRHRGLVETQYF

abundance: NA
d_gene: NA
j_gene: TRBJ2-1
v_gene: TRBV7-9
CDR3nt: TGTGCCAGCAGCCCCCTCTCCTCCTACAATGAGCAGTTCTTC
CDR3aa: CASSPLSSYNEQFF

abundance: NA
d_gene: NA
j_gene: TRBJ1-5
v_gene: TRBV21-1
CDR3nt: TGTGCCAGCCCGGGACAGGGGGGGAGCAATCAGCCCCAGCATTTT
CDR3aa: CASPGQGGSNQPQHF

abundance: NA
d_gene: NA
j_gene: TRBJ1-1
v_gene: TRBV6-5
CDR3nt: TGTGCCAGCAGTTATGAGGGGAACACTGAAGCTTTCTTT
CDR3aa: CASSYEGNTEAFF

abundance: once
d_gene: NA
j_gene: TRBJ1-2
v_gene: TRBV6-6
CDR3nt: TGTGCCAGCAGTTACTCGATAGCTAACTATGGCTACACCTTC
CDR3aa: CASSYSIANYGYTF

abundance: NA
d_gene: TRBD2
j_gene: TRBJ2-7
v_gene: TRBV28
CDR3nt: TGTGCCAGCAGTTTGCGGCTAGCGGGAGTCTTCGAGCAGTACTTC
CDR3aa: CASSLRLAGVFEQYF

abundance: NA
d_gene: NA
j_gene: TRBJ2-1
v_gene: TRBV5-1
CDR3nt: TGCGCCAGCAGCTTGGACCCGGGTCGAGATGAGCAGTTCTTC
CDR3aa: CASSLDPGRDEQFF

abundance: NA
d_gene: NA
j_gene: TRBJ1-3
v_gene: TRBV29-1
CDR3nt: TGCAGCGTTGGCGGCGGATCCCCCTCTGGAAACACCATATATTTT
CDR3aa: CSVGGGSPSGNTIYF

abundance: NA
d_gene: TRBD1
j_gene: TRBJ1-4
v_gene: TRBV2
CDR3nt: TGTGCCAGCAGTGAGACAGGGGCTAATGAAAAACTGTTTTTT
CDR3aa: CASSETGANEKLFF

abundance: few
d_gene: TRBD1
j_gene: TRBJ1-4
v_gene: TRBV25-1
CDR3nt: TGTGCCAGCAGCCGGGACAGGGCTGAAAAACTGTTTTTT
CDR3aa: CASSRDRAEKLFF

abundance: once
d_gene: TRBD2
j_gene: TRBJ2-2
v_gene: TRBV28
CDR3nt: TGTGCCAGCAGCCGTGCCGGGGGGACGAACACCGGGGAGCTGTTTTTT
CDR3aa: CASSRAGGTNTGELFF

abundance: NA
d_gene: TRBD2
j_gene: TRBJ2-1
v_gene: TRBV4-2
CDR3nt: TGTGCCAGCAGCCAACTAGCGGGGTACAATGAGCAGTTCTTC
CDR3aa: CASSQLAGYNEQFF

abundance: NA
d_gene: TRBD1
j_gene: TRBJ2-1
v_gene: TRBV7-6
CDR3nt: TGTGCCAGCAGCCCAGAGGGGACAGGGAACAACAATGAGCAGTTCTTC
CDR3aa: CASSPEGTGNNNEQFF

abundance: NA
d_gene: NA
j_gene: TRBJ1-3
v_gene: TRBV19
CDR3nt: TGTGCCAGTAGTAGAGACAGATACTCTGGAAACACCATATATTTT
CDR3aa: CASSRDRYSGNTIYF

abundance: NA
d_gene: NA
j_gene: TRBJ2-2
v_gene: TRBV6-2/TRBV6-3
CDR3nt: TGTGCCAGCAGCCCGGGTAGGGGGATTAACAACGGGGAGCTGTTTTTT
CDR3aa: CASSPGRGINNGELFF

abundance: NA
d_gene: TRBD1
j_gene: TRBJ2-7
v_gene: TRBV7-9
CDR3nt: TGTGCCAGCAGCCAAACAGGGGGCGGCTACGAGCAGTACTTC
CDR3aa: CASSQTGGGYEQYF

abundance: NA
d_gene: NA
j_gene: TRBJ2-5
v_gene: TRBV7-2
CDR3nt: TGTGCCAGCAGCTTAGAGCGCGGGACCCAGTACTTC
CDR3aa: CASSLERGTQYF

abundance: NA
d_gene: TRBD1
j_gene: TRBJ1-4
v_gene: TRBV19
CDR3nt: TGTGCCAGTAGCCCGGCGACAGGGGGAGCTGAAAAACTGTTTTTT
CDR3aa: CASSPATGGAEKLFF

abundance: few
d_gene: TRBD1
j_gene: TRBJ1-5
v_gene: TRBV30
CDR3nt: TGTGCCTGGAGGGGACAGGGGGGCAATCAGCCCCAGCATTTT
CDR3aa: CAWRGQGGNQPQHF

abundance: NA
d_gene: NA
j_gene: TRBJ1-2
v_gene: TRBV6-5
CDR3nt: TGTGCCAGCAGCGGACACGTCTATGGCTACACCTTC
CDR3aa: CASSGHVYGYTF

abundance: NA
d_gene: NA
j_gene: TRBJ1-2
v_gene: TRBV4-2
CDR3nt: TGTGCCAGCAGCCAGGCGGCCGGGACTGGCATCTACTATGGCTACACCTTC
CDR3aa: CASSQAAGTGIYYGYTF